One sample yielded the 5 T cell receptor beta chains listed below, sequenced in a study of blood T cell repertoires in COVID-19. Data came from immunoSEQ multiplex PCR; TCRdb stores just in-frame clones and leaves some out. Counted here are tens of thousands of clones, around 86% occurring once; the ten biggest clones make up approximately 1.2%. The specimen sequenced was peripheral blood. The receptors originated from a man aged 40-49 years with acute or convalescent COVID-19.

The gene calls are TRBV18 and TRBJ2-1; 9 nucleotides align to TRBD1. V trimming: 2 bases; J trimming: 7 bases; junction bases outside the gene matches: 9. Looked up from germline, CDR1 is KGHSH and CDR2 is LQKENI. This CDR3 is built from 16 residues. CDR3 nucleotide sequence: TGTGCCAGCTCACCATTGGGACAGGGAATCCCTAATGAGCAGTTCTTC. Amino acid sequence: CASSPLGQGIPNEQFF.

The rearrangement joins TRBV19 to TRBJ1-1; 8 positions match TRBD1. Per the germline V gene, CDR1 is LNHDA and CDR2 is SQIVND (reference sequence). J gave up 5 bases and V 4 bases, and 3 bases lay outside the gene matches. This CDR3 comprises 13 residues. The CDR3: CASSRDRQTEAFF. The CDR3 DNA reads TGTGCCAGTAGTAGGGACAGGCAGACTGAAGCTTTCTTT.

J is TRBJ2-2 and V is TRBV7-2; TRBD2 aligns across 8 bases. V gave up 1 base and J gave up 6 bases; unmatched junction bases: 7. Germline values: CDR1 SGHTA, CDR2 FQGNSA. The CDR3 runs 16 residues. This CDR3 is CASSLDSGVRSGELFF. Written as DNA, the CDR3 is TGTGCCAGCAGCTTAGATAGCGGGGTACGGTCCGGGGAGCTGTTTTTT.

J is TRBJ1-1 and V is TRBV7-3, with D hard to call. The CDR3 extends over 13 amino acids. Between the trimmed V and J ends, which lost 2 bases and 1 base, there was a span of 5 bases. The germline V gene encodes CDR1 SGHTA and CDR2 FQGTGA. The CDR3: CASSLEQNTEAFF. The CDR3 DNA reads TGTGCCAGCAGCTTAGAGCAGAACACTGAAGCTTTCTTT.

The rearrangement uses TRBV28 and TRBJ1-5, with 9 bases lining up with TRBD1. Germline CDR1 and CDR2: MDHEN and SYDVKM. The CDR3 length is 17 residues. Trimming at V came to 6 bases and at J to 5 bases, leaving 14 bases not matched to a gene. The CDR3 coding sequence is TGTGCCAGCAGGGGCGGACAGGGGACGGTAGGGGATCAGCCCCAGCATTTT. This translates into CASRGGQGTVGDQPQHF.